This T cell receptor (beta chain) was captured by sequencing in a study of PD-1 blockade in classical Hodgkin lymphoma. Notes on the study in general: With respect to the repertoire differences, their causes, possibly disease activity or prior therapy, remain undefined. By cycle point C4D1, TCR diversity had risen significantly in CD4+ cells (but not CD8+ cells).

Relapses following autologous stem cell transplantation were seen in all patients, with brentuximab vedotin exposure varying. Comment on this clone: Its antigen is undetermined.

Repertoires were generated with immunoSEQ multiplex PCR, while TCRdb's copy carries only in-frame clones and drops some. The data show more than 40,000 clones, over 60% seen once. The receptor was isolated from a human donor with classical Hodgkin lymphoma. The material was peripheral blood mononuclear cells (PBMCs), obtained at baseline.

The CDR3 here is CASRLALLSDTQYF. The CDR3 DNA reads TGTGCCAGCAGGTTGGCGTTGCTTTCAGATACGCAGTATTTT. V and J are TRBV27 and TRBJ2-3, with D unclear. Trimming left V 6 bases short and J 4 bases short, with 14 bases between. Germline V CDR1 and CDR2: MNHEY, SMNVEV (reference sequence). The CDR3 totals 14 residues.